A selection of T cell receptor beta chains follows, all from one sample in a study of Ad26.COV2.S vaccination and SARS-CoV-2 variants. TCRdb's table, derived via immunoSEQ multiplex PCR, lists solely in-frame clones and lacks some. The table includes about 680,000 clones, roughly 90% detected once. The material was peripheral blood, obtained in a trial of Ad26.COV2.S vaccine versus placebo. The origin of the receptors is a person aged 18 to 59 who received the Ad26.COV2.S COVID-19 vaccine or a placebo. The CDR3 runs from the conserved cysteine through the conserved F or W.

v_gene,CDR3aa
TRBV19,CASSMKDRSGYTF
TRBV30,CAWSVFGSLTFF
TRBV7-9,CASSFAMDKAYEQYF
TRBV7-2,CASSLRPVGNEQFF
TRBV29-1,CSVEGLFDEQYF
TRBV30,CAWSVRVLMNTEAFF
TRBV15,CATSRKSNPPGIPSTDTQYF
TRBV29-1,CSVVGGGGQPQHF
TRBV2,CASSAQQGRQETQYF
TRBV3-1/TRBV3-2,CASSQDYRAPNTGELFF
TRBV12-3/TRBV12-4,CASTLRTPTEAFF
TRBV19,CASSTDSSNQPQHF
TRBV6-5,CASRQGGLGNTIYF